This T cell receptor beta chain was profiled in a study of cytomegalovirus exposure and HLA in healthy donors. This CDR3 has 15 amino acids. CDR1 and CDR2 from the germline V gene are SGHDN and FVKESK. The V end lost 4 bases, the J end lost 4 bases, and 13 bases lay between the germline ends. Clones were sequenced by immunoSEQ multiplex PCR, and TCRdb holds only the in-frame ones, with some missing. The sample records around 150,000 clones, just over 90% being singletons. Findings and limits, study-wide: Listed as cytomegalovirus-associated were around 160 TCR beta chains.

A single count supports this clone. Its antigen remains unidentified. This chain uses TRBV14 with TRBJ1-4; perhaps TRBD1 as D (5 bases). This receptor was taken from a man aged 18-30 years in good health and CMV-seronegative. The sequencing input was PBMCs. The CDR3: CASSPFGGVNEKLFF. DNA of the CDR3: TGTGCCAGCAGCCCGTTCGGAGGGGTTAATGAAAAACTGTTTTTT.